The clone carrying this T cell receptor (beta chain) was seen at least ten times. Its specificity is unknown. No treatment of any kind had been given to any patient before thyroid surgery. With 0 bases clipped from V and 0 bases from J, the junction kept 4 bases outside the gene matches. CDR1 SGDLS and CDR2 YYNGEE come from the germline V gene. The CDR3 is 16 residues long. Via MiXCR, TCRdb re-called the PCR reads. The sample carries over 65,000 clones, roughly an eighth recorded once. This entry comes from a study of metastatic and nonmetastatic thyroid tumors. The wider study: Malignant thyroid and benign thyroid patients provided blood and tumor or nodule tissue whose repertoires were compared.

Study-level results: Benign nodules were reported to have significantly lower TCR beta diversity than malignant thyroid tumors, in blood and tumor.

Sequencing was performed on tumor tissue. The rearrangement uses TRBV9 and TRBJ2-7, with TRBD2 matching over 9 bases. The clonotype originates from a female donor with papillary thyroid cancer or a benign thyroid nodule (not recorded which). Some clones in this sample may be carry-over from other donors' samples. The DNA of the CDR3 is TGTGCCAGCAGCGTAGGGGTAGCGGGAGCCTCCTACGAGCAGTACTTC. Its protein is CASSVGVAGASYEQYF.